These 27 T cell receptor beta chains share one sample of origin, sequenced in a study of T cell responses to AZD1222 COVID-19 vaccine. This table comes from immunoSEQ multiplex PCR, and its TCRdb copy is limited to in-frame clones, with some not included. Among roughly 170,000 clones listed, approximately 90% were seen once. The sample consisted of peripheral blood, taken on day 0 of AZD1222 vaccination. The receptors here all came from an adult in good health.

The rearrangement links TRBV7-8 to TRBJ1-1; D remains unclear. The CDR3 is made up of 14 amino acids. The V end was cut by 6 bases, the J end by 1 base, with 12 bases between. Germline V gene lookup returns CDR1 SGHVS and CDR2 FQNEAQ. The CDR3 region is CASRPGSRNTEAFF. CDR3 sequence (DNA): TGTGCCAGCAGACCAGGTAGTCGGAACACTGAAGCTTTCTTT. The variable domain in full, with the rest retrieved from reference TRBV7-8 and TRBJ1-1, is GAGVSQSPRYKVAKRGQDVALRCDPISGHVSLFWYQQALGQGPEFLTYFQNEAQLDKSGLPSDRFFAERPEGSVSTLKIQRTQQEDSAVYLCASRPGSRNTEAFFGQGTRLTVV.

Notes on this clone: Other nucleotide sequences from this sample produce the same CDR3. This sequence joins TRBV18 and TRBJ2-5; 9 positions agree with TRBD1. CDR1 KGHSH and CDR2 LQKENI come from the germline V gene. This CDR3 comprises 14 residues. After removal of 3 bases from V and 4 bases from J, the junction contained 3 bases not matched to a gene. The CDR3 region has the DNA TGTGCCAGCTCACCTCCGGGACAGGGAGAGACCCAGTACTTC. This gives the protein CASSPPGQGETQYF.

The sample holds one count of this clone. This chain links TRBV27 with TRBJ1-4; tentatively, D is TRBD1 (6 bases). Germline V lookup: CDR1 MNHEY, CDR2 SMNVEV (reference sequence). The length of the CDR3 is 16 residues. V was cut by 2 bases and J by 3 bases, with 13 bases left in between. The CDR3 DNA is TGTGCCAGCAGTTTAAAGCAGGGGACGGCTAATGAAAAACTGTTTTTT. It codes for CASSLKQGTANEKLFF.

The chain links TRBV18 to TRBJ2-5, with D perhaps TRBD2 (5 bases). Germline CDR1 KGHSH, CDR2 LQKENI. Deletions cut 3 bases from V and 5 bases from J, with 19 bases between. The CDR3 consists of 16 residues. The CDR3 loop is CASSPSVTEAGETQYF. Here the CDR3 DNA reads TGTGCCAGCTCACCGTCGGTCACGGAGGCCGGGGAGACCCAGTACTTC.

This clone appeared once. This chain joins TRBV19 and TRBJ1-5; 12 bases line up with TRBD1. CDR3 length: 16 amino acids. The germline CDR1 and CDR2 sequences are LNHDA and SQIVND (reference sequence). After removal of 6 bases from V and 7 bases from J, the junction contained 10 bases not matched to a gene. The CDR3 DNA follows: TGTGCCAGTAGGAGTCCGGGACAGGGGGCTTTACAGCCCCAGCATTTT. It translates to CASRSPGQGALQPQHF.

V and J are TRBV7-9 and TRBJ1-5; maybe TRBD1 (5 bases). CDR3 length equals 12 residues. Germline V gives CDR1 SEHNR, CDR2 FQNEAQ (reference sequence). Trimming removed 5 bases at V and 7 bases at J, with 9 bases between. CDR3 protein: CASSQGGQPQHF. CDR3 coding DNA: TGTGCCAGCAGCCAGGGCGGCCAGCCCCAGCATTTT.

This chain links TRBV18 with TRBJ2-3; 9 bases are shared with TRBD2. With V trimmed by 0 bases and J by 6 bases, 4 bases remained unmatched. Germline assignment: CDR1 KGHSH and CDR2 LQKENI. The CDR3 covers 15 residues. CDR3 loop: CASSPPAAGGDTQYF. CDR3 coding DNA: TGTGCCAGCTCACCACCCGCAGCGGGAGGCGATACGCAGTATTTT.

The V and J genes are TRBV28 and TRBJ1-1, with a tentative D call TRBD1 (5 bases). The germline gives CDR1 MDHEN, CDR2 SYDVKM. V was trimmed by 3 bases and J by 1 base, leaving 9 bases between them. The CDR3 sequence is 14 residues long. CDR3 in DNA: TGTGCCAGCAGTTTTCAGGGAGAGAACACTGAAGCTTTCTTT. This encodes CASSFQGENTEAFF.

The chain is built from TRBV19 and TRBJ2-6, with a tentative D call TRBD1 (5 bases). Germline V lookup: CDR1 LNHDA, CDR2 SQIVND (reference sequence). The CDR3 is 16 residues long. V was shortened by 5 bases and J by 1 base, with 12 bases between the two germline ends. The CDR3, as DNA: TGTGCCAGTAGTCCAGGGTTGAGTTCTGGGGCCAACGTCCTGACTTTC. This encodes CASSPGLSSGANVLTF.

The J gene is TRBJ1-1, the V gene TRBV30; D uncertain. CDR3 length equals 13 residues. V was trimmed by 0 bases and J by 0 bases, leaving 5 bases between them. Germline values: CDR1 GTSNPN, CDR2 SVGIG (reference sequence). CDR3 in DNA: TGTGCCTGGAGTGTACGGATGAACACTGAAGCTTTCTTT. Its translation is CAWSVRMNTEAFF.

This chain uses TRBV5-5 with TRBJ1-5, with D unresolved. The CDR3 has 14 residues. The germline gives CDR1 SGHKS, CDR2 YYEKEE (reference sequence). Deletions cut 0 bases from V and 3 bases from J, with 7 bases between. The CDR3 DNA reads as TGTGCCAGCAGCTTGGGAAGGGTCAATCAGCCCCAGCATTTT. It yields the protein CASSLGRVNQPQHF.

This chain uses TRBV6-1 with TRBJ1-5, with D uncertain. Trimming left V 3 bases short and J 4 bases short, with 19 bases between. Germline V gene lookup returns CDR1 MNHNS and CDR2 SASEGT. There are 17 residues in the CDR3. The CDR3 DNA sequence: TGTGCCAGCAGTGACCCCCCGAGAGGGTGGTGGAATCAGCCCCAGCATTTT. The encoded protein is CASSDPPRGWWNQPQHF.

This clone was seen a handful of times. The rearrangement links TRBV19 to TRBJ2-7, with 7 bases matching TRBD1. The CDR3 is 14 amino acids. V trimming: 5 bases; J trimming: 1 base; junction bases outside the gene matches: 5. CDR1 and CDR2 from the germline V gene are LNHDA and SQIVND (reference sequence). Written as DNA, the CDR3 is TGTGCCAGTAGTGCCCGACAGGGATCCTACGAGCAGTACTTC. As protein: CASSARQGSYEQYF.

With respect to this clone: The germline gene is not matched at one end of the junction; a read error may be the cause. The genes are TRBV11-2 and TRBJ2-7, with D tentatively TRBD2 (5 bases). CDR1 and CDR2 (germline): SGHAT, FQNNGV. This CDR3 is 14 amino acids long. The CDR3 loop is CASSLVRAVLPGDF. CDR3 nucleotides: TGTGCCAGCAGCTTAGTTAGAGCAGTCCTCCCCGGGGACTTC.

The rearrangement joins TRBV5-5 to TRBJ2-7; the match to TRBD1 covers 10 bases. Germline lookup yields CDR1 SGHKS and CDR2 YYEKEE (reference sequence). The CDR3 runs 14 residues. V gave up 4 bases and J gave up 3 bases; unmatched junction bases: 4. CDR3 coding DNA: TGTGCCAGCAGCCACCGGGACAGGGGCTACGAGCAGTACTTC. As protein: CASSHRDRGYEQYF.

The CDR3 bases are TGTGCCAGCAGCTTAGCGGCAGATACGCAGTATTTT. Protein: CASSLAADTQYF. This chain links TRBV11-1 with TRBJ2-3; the D is unclear. V was pared by 0 bases and J by 4 bases, with 2 bases between. Germline CDR1 SGHAT, CDR2 FQDESV (reference sequence). This CDR3 contains 12 residues.

The chain has TRBV7-2 and TRBJ1-2, with 10 bases identical to TRBD1. This CDR3 region has 16 residues. Germline V lookup: CDR1 SGHTA, CDR2 FQGNSA. The J segment lost 2 bases and the V segment lost 3 bases, leaving 6 bases of the junction unmatched. The CDR3 sequence is CASSFRPGQGNYGYTF. The CDR3 region has the DNA TGTGCCAGCAGCTTTCGACCGGGACAGGGGAACTATGGCTACACCTTC.

This rearrangement joins TRBV27 to TRBJ2-1; 8 bases align to TRBD2. The CDR3 covers 15 residues. Germline V CDR1 and CDR2: MNHEY, SMNVEV (reference sequence). V lost 8 bases and J lost 0; bases outside the gene matches: 6. The CDR3 region has the DNA TGTGCCAGCGGGTTAGCGGGAATCTCCTACAATGAGCAGTTCTTC. Protein sequence: CASGLAGISYNEQFF.

The chain couples TRBV24-1 to TRBJ1-4; 9 bases are a match to TRBD1. With V trimmed by 1 base and J by 5 bases, 4 bases remained unmatched. The CDR3 covers 16 residues. Per germline, CDR1 KGHDR and CDR2 SFDVKD. The CDR3 region is CATSDLPTGGNEKLFF. CDR3 nucleotide sequence: TGTGCCACCAGTGATTTACCGACAGGGGGGAATGAAAAACTGTTTTTT.

The rearrangement uses TRBV5-6 and TRBJ1-2; D is unclear. V lost 0 bases and J 6 bases, leaving 21 bases between the germline ends. Germline values: CDR1 SGHDT, CDR2 YYEEEE. This CDR3 contains 17 residues. In DNA form, the CDR3 reads TGTGCCAGCAGCTTGGGCCGAGCTGGTCGGGCAGTCCATGGCTACACCTTC. As protein: CASSLGRAGRAVHGYTF.

This chain links TRBV6-5 with TRBJ2-7; D unresolved. CDR1 is MNHEY and CDR2 is SVGAGI in the germline V gene. V was cut by 8 bases and J by 3 bases, with 14 bases left in between. The CDR3 totals 13 residues. DNA of the CDR3: TGTGCCAGCCAATCTAGTACAATCTACGAGCAGTACTTC. Its protein product is CASQSSTIYEQYF.

This clone was recorded once. The rearrangement uses TRBV18 and TRBJ2-7; no firm D call. The length of the CDR3 is 15 residues. Germline V gives CDR1 KGHSH, CDR2 LQKENI. V was clipped by 3 bases and J by 2 bases, with 14 bases between them. The CDR3 DNA reads TGTGCCAGCTCACCCCTCATGACTGATACCTACGAGCAGTACTTC. Protein product: CASSPLMTDTYEQYF.

This chain joins TRBV7-6 and TRBJ2-5, with TRBD2 identical over 9 bases. Germline CDR1 is SGHVS and CDR2 is FNYEAQ. J lost 5 bases, V lost 1 base, and 14 bases had no gene match. This CDR3 is built from 18 residues. As DNA, the CDR3 is TGTGCCAGCAGCTTAGTGTTAGCGGGAGAACCGGCGGCGGAGACCCAGTACTTC. Protein: CASSLVLAGEPAAETQYF. Full variable domain (outside the CDR3, taken from reference TRBV7-6 and TRBJ2-5): GAGVSQSPRYKVTKRGQDVALRCDPISGHVSLYWYRQALGQGPEFLTYFNYEAQQDKSGLPNDRFSAERPEGSISTLTIQRTEQRDSAMYRCASSLVLAGEPAAETQYFGPGTRLLVL.

A few counts support this clone. CDR3 sequence: CASSPRQMNTEAFF. For the CDR3, the DNA is TGTGCCAGTAGTCCTCGACAGATGAACACTGAAGCTTTCTTT. This rearrangement joins TRBV19 to TRBJ1-1, with D perhaps TRBD1 (5 bases). The length of the CDR3 is 14 residues. Trimming cost V 5 bases and J 0 bases, with 10 bases left between them. Germline-derived CDR1 and CDR2 are LNHDA and SQIVND (reference sequence).

This clone is a singleton in its sample. The rearrangement uses TRBV30 and TRBJ2-5; D is unclear. The CDR3 contains 11 residues. In germline, CDR1 is GTSNPN, CDR2 SVGIG (reference sequence). V dropped 2 bases and J dropped 6 bases, with 7 bases sitting between them. CDR3 nucleotides: TGTGCCTGGAGTCCTGGACAGACCCAGTACTTC. Translated: CAWSPGQTQYF.

The chain uses TRBV2 and TRBJ1-2; TRBD1 agrees at 9 bases. From germline, CDR1 is SNHLY and CDR2 FYNNEI. With V trimmed by 5 bases and J by 8 bases, 6 bases remained unmatched. CDR3 length: 13 residues. The CDR3 region has the DNA TGTGCCAGCAGTCTCGGGACAGGGTTAGGCTACACCTTC. Its protein is CASSLGTGLGYTF.

The rearrangement joins TRBV30 to TRBJ1-1, with a tentative D call TRBD1 (6 bases). This CDR3 has 13 residues. Trimming removed 5 bases at V and 0 bases at J, with 10 bases between. Germline loops: CDR1 GTSNPN, CDR2 SVGIG (reference sequence). The CDR3 DNA reads as TGTGCCTGGGGCGGACAGCTGAACACTGAAGCTTTCTTT. As protein: CAWGGQLNTEAFF.